Reported below is one T cell receptor beta chain. Trimming shortened V by 6 bases and J by 3 bases, and 15 bases separated the two germline ends. CDR1 and CDR2 from the germline V gene are MNHEY and SMNVEV (reference sequence). The CDR3 runs to 15 residues. The naive CD8 population came from CD45RO-negative cells selected for CCR7, without terminally differentiated effector memory CD45RA+ cells. Clones were read by immunoSEQ multiplex PCR, and TCRdb kept only the in-frame ones, dropping some. There are under 1 million clones in the sample; 80% to 95% occur only once, and 24% lies in the top ten. This entry is derived from a study of shared clonotypes between healthy human individuals.

The sequenced sample was naive CD8+ T cells sorted from blood. The chain combines TRBV27 with TRBJ1-5; a possible D gene is TRBD1 (5 bases). This clonotype was obtained from a man aged 30-40 years in good health. CDR3 region: CASSTRGVFNQPQHF. CDR3 bases: TGTGCCAGCAGCACCCGGGGGGTATTCAATCAGCCCCAGCATTTT.